This T cell receptor (beta chain) was identified in a study of blood T cell repertoires in COVID-19. The CDR3 extends over 17 amino acids. With 4 bases clipped from V and 2 bases from J, the junction kept 12 bases outside the gene matches. Germline CDR1 reads MGHRA; CDR2 reads YSYEKL. TCRdb's table, derived via immunoSEQ multiplex PCR, lists solely in-frame clones and lacks some. The profile shows about 270,000 clones, about 87% of them singletons. This clone was detected once. Donors were grouped by their self-reported clinical history. The specimen sequenced was PBMCs or T cells enriched from blood (not recorded which). The chain combines TRBV4-1 with TRBJ2-3, with 7 bases lining up with TRBD2. The TCR originated in a woman aged 45-59 years who had recovered from COVID-19. CDR3 protein: CASSLKPASGYTDTQYF. The CDR3 DNA is TGCGCCAGCAGCCTGAAGCCGGCTAGCGGATACACAGATACGCAGTATTTT.